This T cell receptor (beta chain) was documented in a study of PD-1 blockade in classical Hodgkin lymphoma. Germline CDR1 KGHSH, CDR2 LQKENI. The CDR3 is 15 residues long. J was trimmed by 6 bases and V by 5 bases; bases with no gene match: 10. This clone is medium-sized. Brentuximab vedotin exposure varied, and every patient relapsed after autologous stem cell transplantation. Sequenced by immunoSEQ multiplex PCR; TCRdb stores in-frame clones only, minus some. The sample lists around 19,000 clones; around 75% were seen once. Specimen: peripheral blood mononuclear cells (PBMCs), collected at baseline. V is TRBV18 and J is TRBJ2-1; TRBD2 matches 7 bases. This clonotype was sampled from a human donor with classical Hodgkin lymphoma. CDR3 loop: CASSLLAGEINEQFF. The CDR3 DNA reads TGTGCCAGCTCATTGCTTGCGGGAGAGATCAATGAGCAGTTCTTC.